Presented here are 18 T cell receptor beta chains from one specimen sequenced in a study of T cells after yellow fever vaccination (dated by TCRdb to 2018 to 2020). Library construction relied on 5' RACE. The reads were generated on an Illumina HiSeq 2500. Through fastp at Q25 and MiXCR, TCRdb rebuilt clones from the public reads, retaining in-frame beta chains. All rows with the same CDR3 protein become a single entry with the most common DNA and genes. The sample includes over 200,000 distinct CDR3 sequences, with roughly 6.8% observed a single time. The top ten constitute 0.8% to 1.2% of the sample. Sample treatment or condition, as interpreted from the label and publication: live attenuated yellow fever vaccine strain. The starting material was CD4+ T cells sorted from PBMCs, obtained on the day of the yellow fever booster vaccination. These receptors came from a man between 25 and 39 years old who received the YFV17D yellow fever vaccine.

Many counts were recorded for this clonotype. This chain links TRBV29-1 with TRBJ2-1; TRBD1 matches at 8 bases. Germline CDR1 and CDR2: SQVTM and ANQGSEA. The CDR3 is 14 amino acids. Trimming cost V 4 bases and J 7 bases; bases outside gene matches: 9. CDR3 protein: CSVGGQGIRNEQFF. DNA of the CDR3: TGCAGCGTTGGAGGACAGGGAATAAGGAATGAGCAGTTCTTC.

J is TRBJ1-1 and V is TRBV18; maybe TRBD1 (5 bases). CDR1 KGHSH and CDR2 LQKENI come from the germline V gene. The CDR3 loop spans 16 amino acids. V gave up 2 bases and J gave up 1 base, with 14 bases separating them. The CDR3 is CASSPRRDAKNTEAFF. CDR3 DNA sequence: TGTGCCAGCTCACCAAGGAGGGACGCAAAGAACACTGAAGCTTTCTTT. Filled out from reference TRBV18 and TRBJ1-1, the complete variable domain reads NAGVMQNPRHLVRRRGQEARLRCSPMKGHSHVYWYRQLPEEGLKFMVYLQKENIIDESGMPKERFSAEFPKEGPSILRIQQVVRGDSAAYFCASSPRRDAKNTEAFFGQGTRLTVV.

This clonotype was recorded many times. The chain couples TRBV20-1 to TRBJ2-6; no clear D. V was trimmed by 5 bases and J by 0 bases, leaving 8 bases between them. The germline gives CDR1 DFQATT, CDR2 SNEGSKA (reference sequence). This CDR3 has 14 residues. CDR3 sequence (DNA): TGCAGTGCTCCGTTCCCCTCTGGGGCCAACGTCCTGACTTTC. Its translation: CSAPFPSGANVLTF.

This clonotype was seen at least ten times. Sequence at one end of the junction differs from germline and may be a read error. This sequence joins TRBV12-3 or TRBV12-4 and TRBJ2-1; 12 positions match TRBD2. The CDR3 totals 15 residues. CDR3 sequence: CASSLAGGPSNEQFF. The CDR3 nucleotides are TGTGCCAGCAGTCTAGCGGGAGGGCCGTCCAATGAGCAGTTCTTC.

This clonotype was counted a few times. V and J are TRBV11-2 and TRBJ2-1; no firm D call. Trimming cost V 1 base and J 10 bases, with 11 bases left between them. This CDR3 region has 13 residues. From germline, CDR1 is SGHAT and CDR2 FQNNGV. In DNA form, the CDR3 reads TGTGCCAGCAGCTTAGTCCCGAGCAGGGAGCAGTTCTTC. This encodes CASSLVPSREQFF.

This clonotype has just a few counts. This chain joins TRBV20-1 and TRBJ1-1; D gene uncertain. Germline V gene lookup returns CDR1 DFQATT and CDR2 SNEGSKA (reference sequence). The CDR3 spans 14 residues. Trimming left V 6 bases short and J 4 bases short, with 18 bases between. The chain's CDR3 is CSAQSGDVGTEAFF. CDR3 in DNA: TGCAGTGCCCAATCTGGGGATGTGGGCACTGAAGCTTTCTTT.

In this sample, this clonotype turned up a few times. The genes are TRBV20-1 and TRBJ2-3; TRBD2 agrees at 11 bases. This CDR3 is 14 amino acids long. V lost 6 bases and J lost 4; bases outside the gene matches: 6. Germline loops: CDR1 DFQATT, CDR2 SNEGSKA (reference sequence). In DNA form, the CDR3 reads TGCAGTGCCTACAGTAGCGGGAGGGCAGATACGCAGTATTTT. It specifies CSAYSSGRADTQYF.

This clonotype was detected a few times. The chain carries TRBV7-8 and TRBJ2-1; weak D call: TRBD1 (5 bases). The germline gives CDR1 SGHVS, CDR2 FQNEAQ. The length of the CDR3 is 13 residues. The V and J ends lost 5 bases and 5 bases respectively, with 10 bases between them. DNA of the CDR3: TGTGCCAGCAGCCCTCGGACAAACAATGAGCAGTTCTTC. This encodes CASSPRTNNEQFF.

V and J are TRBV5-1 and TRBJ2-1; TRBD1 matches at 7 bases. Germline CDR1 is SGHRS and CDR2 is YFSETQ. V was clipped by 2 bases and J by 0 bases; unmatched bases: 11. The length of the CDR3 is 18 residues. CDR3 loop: CASSLSPGQMSSYNEQFF. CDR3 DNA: TGCGCCAGCAGCTTATCTCCGGGACAGATGAGCTCCTACAATGAGCAGTTCTTC.

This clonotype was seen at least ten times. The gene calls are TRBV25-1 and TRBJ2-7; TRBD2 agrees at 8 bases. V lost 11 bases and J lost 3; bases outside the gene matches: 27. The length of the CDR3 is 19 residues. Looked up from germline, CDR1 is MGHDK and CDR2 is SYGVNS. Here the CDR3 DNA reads TGTGCCCGATTGCAGGGCGGTCCACTAGAAGCGGGAGCTTGCTACGAGCAGTACTTC. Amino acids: CARLQGGPLEAGACYEQYF.

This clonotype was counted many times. CDR3 DNA sequence: TGTGCCAGCAGCTGGGACGGCGAGCAGTTCTTC. Its translation is CASSWDGEQFF. The chain has TRBV7-9 and TRBJ2-1; D is possibly TRBD1 or TRBD2 (5 bases each). This CDR3 is built from 11 residues. V was trimmed by 4 bases and J by 10 bases, leaving 8 bases between them. Germline lookup yields CDR1 SEHNR and CDR2 FQNEAQ (reference sequence).

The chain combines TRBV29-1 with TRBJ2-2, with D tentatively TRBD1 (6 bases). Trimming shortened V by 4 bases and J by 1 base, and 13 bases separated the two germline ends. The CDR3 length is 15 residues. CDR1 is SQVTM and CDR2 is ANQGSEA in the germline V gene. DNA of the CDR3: TGCAGCGTTGTCCCAGGGGCCAGGAACACCGGGGAGCTGTTTTTT. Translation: CSVVPGARNTGELFF.

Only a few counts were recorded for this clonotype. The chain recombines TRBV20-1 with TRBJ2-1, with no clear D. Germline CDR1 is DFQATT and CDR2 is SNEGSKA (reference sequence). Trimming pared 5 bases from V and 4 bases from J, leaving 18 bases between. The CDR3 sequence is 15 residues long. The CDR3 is CSAVLHAGRYNEQFF. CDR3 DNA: TGCAGTGCTGTACTGCACGCAGGACGTTACAATGAGCAGTTCTTC.

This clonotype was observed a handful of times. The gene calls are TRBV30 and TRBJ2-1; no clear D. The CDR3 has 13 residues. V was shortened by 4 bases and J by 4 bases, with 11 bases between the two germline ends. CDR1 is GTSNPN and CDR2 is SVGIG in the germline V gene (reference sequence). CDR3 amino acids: CAWKGTRYNEQFF. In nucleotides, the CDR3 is TGTGCCTGGAAGGGCACACGATACAATGAGCAGTTCTTC.

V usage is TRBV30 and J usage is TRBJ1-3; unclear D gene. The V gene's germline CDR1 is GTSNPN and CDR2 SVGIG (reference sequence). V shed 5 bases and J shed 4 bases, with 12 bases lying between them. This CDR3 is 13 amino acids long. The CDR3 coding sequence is TGTGCCTGGTCCCTCCACCCCGGAAACACCATATATTTT. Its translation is CAWSLHPGNTIYF. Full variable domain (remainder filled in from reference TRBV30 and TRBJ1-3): SQTIHQWPATLVQPVGSPLSLECTVEGTSNPNLYWYRQAAGRGLQLLFYSVGIGQISSEVPQNLSASRPQDRQFILSSKKLLLSDSGFYLCAWSLHPGNTIYFGEGSWLTVV.

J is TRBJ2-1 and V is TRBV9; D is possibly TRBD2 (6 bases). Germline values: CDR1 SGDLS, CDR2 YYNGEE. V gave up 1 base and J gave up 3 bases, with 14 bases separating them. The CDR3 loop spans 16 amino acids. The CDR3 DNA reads TGTGCCAGCAGCGTAATCGGGGGAGCGGGCTACAATGAGCAGTTCTTC. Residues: CASSVIGGAGYNEQFF.

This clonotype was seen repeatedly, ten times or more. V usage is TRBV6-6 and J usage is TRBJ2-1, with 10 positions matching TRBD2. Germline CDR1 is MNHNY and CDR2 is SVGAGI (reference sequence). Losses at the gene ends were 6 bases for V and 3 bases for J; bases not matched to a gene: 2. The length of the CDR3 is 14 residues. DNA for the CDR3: TGTGCCAGCAGACTAGCGGGGCTCTACAATGAGCAGTTCTTC. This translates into CASRLAGLYNEQFF.

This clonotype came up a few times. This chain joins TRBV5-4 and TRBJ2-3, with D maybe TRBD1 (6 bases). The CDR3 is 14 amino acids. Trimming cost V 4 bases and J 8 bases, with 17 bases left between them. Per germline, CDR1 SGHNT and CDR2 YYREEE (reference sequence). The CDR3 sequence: CASSLGAHDVTQYF. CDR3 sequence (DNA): TGTGCCAGCAGCCTGGGGGCCCACGACGTTACGCAGTATTTT.